The present TCR beta chain was sequenced within a study of blood T cell repertoires in COVID-19. Study details: Sites across the United States, Italy and Spain contributed samples from acute and convalescent COVID-19. PBMCs, B-cell-depleted T cells, or T cells provided the cDNA or gDNA that made up the material.

In the study's own analysis: By means of reference gene primer amplification, nucleated cell counts were estimated. This table comes from immunoSEQ multiplex PCR, and its TCRdb copy is limited to in-frame clones, with some not included. The V and J calls and the clone size are those of that table, but D and trimming were determined from the DNA. The sample lists 150,000 to 200,000 clones; 90% to 95% were seen once. The length of the CDR3 is 15 residues. J gave up 7 bases and V 2 bases, and 8 bases lay outside the gene matches. Germline V gives CDR1 LGHNA, CDR2 YNFKEQ. Recruited during active infection, patients (from Seattle) were subsequently followed longitudinally.

The chain is built from TRBV4-2 and TRBJ2-7, with 10 positions matching TRBD2. The TCR comes from a woman aged 55 to 70 with COVID-19, enrolled during active disease. Sequences were obtained from peripheral blood. The CDR3 is CASSQSGGAAEEQYF. The CDR3 DNA follows: TGTGCCAGCAGCCAAAGCGGGGGGGCTGCTGAGGAGCAGTACTTC.